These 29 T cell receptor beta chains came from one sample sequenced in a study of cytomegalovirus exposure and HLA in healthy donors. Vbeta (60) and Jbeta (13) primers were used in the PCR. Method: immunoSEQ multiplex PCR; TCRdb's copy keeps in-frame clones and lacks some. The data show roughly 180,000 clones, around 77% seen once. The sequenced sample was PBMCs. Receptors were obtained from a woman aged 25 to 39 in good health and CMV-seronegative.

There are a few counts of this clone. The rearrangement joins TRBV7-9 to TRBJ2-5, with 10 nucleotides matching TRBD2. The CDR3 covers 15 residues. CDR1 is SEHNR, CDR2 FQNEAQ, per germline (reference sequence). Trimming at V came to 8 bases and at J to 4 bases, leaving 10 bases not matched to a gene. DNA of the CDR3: TGTGCCAGCGGAGGGAGCGGGGGGGGTGGAGAGACCCAGTACTTC. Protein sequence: CASGGSGGGGETQYF.

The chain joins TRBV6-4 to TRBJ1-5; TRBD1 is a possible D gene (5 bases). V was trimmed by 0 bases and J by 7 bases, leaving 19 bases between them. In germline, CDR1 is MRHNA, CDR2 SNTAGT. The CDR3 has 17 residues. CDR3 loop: CASSDSQGGWGKQPQHF. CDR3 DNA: TGTGCCAGCAGTGACTCCCAGGGCGGTTGGGGTAAGCAGCCCCAGCATTTT.

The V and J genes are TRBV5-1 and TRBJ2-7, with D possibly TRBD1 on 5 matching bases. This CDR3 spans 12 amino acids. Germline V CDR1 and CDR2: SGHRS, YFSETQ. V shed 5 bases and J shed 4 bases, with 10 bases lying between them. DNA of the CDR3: TGCGCCAGCAGTTCTCAGGGATACGAGCAGTACTTC. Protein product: CASSSQGYEQYF.

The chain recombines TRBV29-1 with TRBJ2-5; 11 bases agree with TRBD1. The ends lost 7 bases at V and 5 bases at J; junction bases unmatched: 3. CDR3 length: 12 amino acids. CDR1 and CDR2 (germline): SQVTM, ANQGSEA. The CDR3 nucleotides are TGCAGCGCCCGGGACAGGGGGGAGACCCAGTACTTC. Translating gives CSARDRGETQYF.

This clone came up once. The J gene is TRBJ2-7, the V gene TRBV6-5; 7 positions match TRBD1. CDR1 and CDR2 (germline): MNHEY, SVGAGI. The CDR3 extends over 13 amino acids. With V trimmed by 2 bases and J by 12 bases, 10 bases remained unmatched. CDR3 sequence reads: CASSYTRQGLAYF. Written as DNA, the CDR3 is TGTGCCAGCAGTTACACCCGACAGGGTTTGGCGTACTTC.

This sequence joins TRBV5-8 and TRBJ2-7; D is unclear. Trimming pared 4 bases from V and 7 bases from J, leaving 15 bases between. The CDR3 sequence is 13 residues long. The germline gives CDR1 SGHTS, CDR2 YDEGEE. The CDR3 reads CASSPWICGEQYV. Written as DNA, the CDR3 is TGTGCCAGCAGCCCATGGATATGTGGGGAGCAGTACGTC.

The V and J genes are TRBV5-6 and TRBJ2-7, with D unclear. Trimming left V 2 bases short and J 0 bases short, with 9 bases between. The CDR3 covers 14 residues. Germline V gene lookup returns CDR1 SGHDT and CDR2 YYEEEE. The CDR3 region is CASSLQQSSYEQYF. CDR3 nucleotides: TGTGCCAGCAGCTTACAACAGAGCTCCTACGAGCAGTACTTC.

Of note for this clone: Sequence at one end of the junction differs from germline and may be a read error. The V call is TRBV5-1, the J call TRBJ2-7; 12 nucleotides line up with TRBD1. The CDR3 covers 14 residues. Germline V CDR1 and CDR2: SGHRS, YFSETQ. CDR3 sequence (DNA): TGCGCCAGCAGCTCAGGGACAGGGGGCCCACTTATATGCTTC. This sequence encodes CASSSGTGGPLICF. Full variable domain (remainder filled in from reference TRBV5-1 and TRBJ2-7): KAGVTQTPRYLIKTRGQQVTLSCSPISGHRSVSWYQQTPGQGLQFLFEYFSETQRNKGNFPGRFSGRQFSNSRSEMNVSTLELGDSALYLCASSSGTGGPLICFGPGTRLTVT.

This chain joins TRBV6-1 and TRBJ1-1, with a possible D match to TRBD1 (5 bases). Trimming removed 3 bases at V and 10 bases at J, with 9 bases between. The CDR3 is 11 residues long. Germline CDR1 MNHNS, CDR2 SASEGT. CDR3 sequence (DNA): TGTGCCAGCAGTGAGGAGGGGTCAGCTTTCTTT. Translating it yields CASSEEGSAFF.

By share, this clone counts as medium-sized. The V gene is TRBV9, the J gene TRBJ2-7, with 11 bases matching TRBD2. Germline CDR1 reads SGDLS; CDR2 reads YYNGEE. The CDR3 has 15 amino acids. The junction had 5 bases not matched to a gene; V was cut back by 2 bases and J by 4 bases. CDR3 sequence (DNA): TGTGCCAGCAGCGTGGGCCGGACTAGCGGGTACGAGCAGTACTTC. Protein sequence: CASSVGRTSGYEQYF.

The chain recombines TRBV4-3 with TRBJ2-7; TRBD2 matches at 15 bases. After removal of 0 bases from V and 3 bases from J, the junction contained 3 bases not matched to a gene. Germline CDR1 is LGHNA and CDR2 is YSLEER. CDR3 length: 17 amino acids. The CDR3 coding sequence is TGCGCCAGCAGCCAAGAAGGGGGACTAGCGGGGGGCTACGAGCAGTACTTC. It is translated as CASSQEGGLAGGYEQYF.

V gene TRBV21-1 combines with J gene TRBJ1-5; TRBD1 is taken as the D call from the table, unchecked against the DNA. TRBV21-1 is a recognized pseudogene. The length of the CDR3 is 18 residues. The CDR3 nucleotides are TGTGCCAGCAGCAAAGGGGGGCAGGAGATTGGGAGCAATCAGCCCCAGCATTTT. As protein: CASSKGGQEIGSNQPQHF.

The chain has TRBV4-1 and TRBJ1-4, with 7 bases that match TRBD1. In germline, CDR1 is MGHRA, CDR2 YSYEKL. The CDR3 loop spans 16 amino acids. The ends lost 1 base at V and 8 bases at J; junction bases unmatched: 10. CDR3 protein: CASSQGWGTVEEKLFF. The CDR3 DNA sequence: TGCGCCAGCAGCCAAGGATGGGGGACAGTAGAGGAAAAACTGTTTTTT.

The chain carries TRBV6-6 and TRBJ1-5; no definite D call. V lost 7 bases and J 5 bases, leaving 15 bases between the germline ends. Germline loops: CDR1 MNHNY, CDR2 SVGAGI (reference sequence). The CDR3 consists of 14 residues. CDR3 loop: CASTSSQVYQPQHF. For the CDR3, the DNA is TGTGCCAGCACTTCCTCCCAGGTGTATCAGCCCCAGCATTTT.

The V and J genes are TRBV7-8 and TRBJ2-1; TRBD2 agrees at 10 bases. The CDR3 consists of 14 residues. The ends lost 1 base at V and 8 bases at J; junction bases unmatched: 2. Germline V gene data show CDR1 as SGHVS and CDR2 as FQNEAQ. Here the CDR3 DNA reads TGTGCCAGCAGCTTAGGTCTAGCGGGGGATGAGCAGTTCTTC. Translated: CASSLGLAGDEQFF.

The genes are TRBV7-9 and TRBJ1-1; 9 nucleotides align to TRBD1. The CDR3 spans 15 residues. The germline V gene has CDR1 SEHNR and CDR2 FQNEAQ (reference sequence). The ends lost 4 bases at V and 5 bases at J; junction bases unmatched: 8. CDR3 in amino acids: CASSSPGQGGTEAFF. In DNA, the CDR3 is TGTGCCAGCAGCTCCCCGGGACAGGGTGGAACTGAAGCTTTCTTT.

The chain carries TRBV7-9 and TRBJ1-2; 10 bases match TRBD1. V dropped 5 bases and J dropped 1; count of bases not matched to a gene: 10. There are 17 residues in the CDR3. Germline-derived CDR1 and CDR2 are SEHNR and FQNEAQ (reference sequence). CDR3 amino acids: CASSDRDRGPDNYGYTF. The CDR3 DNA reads TGTGCCAGCAGCGACCGGGACAGGGGCCCCGATAACTATGGCTACACCTTC.

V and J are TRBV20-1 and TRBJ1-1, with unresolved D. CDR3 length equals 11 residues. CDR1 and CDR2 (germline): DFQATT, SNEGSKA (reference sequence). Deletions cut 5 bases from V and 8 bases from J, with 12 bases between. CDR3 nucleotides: TGCAGTGCTCGGAGTGGGTCCGAAGCTTTCTTT. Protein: CSARSGSEAFF.

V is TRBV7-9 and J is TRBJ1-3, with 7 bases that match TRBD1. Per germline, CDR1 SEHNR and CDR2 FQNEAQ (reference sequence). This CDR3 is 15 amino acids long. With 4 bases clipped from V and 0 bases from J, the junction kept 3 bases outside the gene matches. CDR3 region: CASSSGQSSGNTIYF. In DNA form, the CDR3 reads TGTGCCAGCAGCTCGGGACAGAGCTCTGGAAACACCATATATTTT.

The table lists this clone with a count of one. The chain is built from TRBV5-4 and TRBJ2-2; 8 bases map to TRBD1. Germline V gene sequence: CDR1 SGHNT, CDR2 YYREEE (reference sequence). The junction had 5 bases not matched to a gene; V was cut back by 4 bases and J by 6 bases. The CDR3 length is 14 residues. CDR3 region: CASSGGQVAGELFF. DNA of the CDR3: TGTGCCAGCAGCGGGGGACAGGTGGCCGGGGAGCTGTTTTTT.

The CDR3 loop is CASSQGGGASVGGYTF. The CDR3 DNA is TGCGCCAGCAGCCAAGGAGGGGGGGCGTCTGTCGGAGGCTACACCTTC. This chain joins TRBV4-3 and TRBJ1-2, with D perhaps matching TRBD1 (6 bases). This CDR3 is built from 16 residues. V lost 1 base and J 8 bases, leaving 20 bases between the germline ends. Looked up from germline, CDR1 is LGHNA and CDR2 is YSLEER.

Written as DNA, the CDR3 is TGTGCCAGCATTCTAAAACAGGGGGCGAGAGTAGGCTACACCTTC. Its translation: CASILKQGARVGYTF. The rearrangement links TRBV2 to TRBJ1-2, with 9 positions matching TRBD1. The trim removed 7 bases at V and 8 bases at J, leaving 14 bases unmatched. Germline CDR1 reads SNHLY; CDR2 reads FYNNEI. CDR3 length equals 15 residues.

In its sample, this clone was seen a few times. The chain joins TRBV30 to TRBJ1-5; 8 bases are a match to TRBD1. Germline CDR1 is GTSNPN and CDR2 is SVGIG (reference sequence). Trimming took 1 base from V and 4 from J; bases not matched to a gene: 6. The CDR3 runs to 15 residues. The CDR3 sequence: CAWSGGQAQNQPQHF. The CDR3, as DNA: TGTGCCTGGAGTGGGGGACAGGCCCAAAATCAGCCCCAGCATTTT. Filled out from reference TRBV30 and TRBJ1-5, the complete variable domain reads SQTIHQWPATLVQPVGSPLSLECTVEGTSNPNLYWYRQAAGRGLQLLFYSVGIGQISSEVPQNLSASRPQDRQFILSSKKLLLSDSGFYLCAWSGGQAQNQPQHFGDGTRLSIL.

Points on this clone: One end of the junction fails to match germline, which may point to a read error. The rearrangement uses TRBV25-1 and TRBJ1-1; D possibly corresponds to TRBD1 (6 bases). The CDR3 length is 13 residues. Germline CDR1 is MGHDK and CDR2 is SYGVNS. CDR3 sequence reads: CASNEQGPTEAFF. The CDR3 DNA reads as TGTGCCAGCAATGAACAGGGTCCCACTGAAGCTTTCTTT.

The CDR3, as DNA: TGCGCCAGCAGCGCCACGACAGGGAAAGAGACCCAGTACTTC. This codes for CASSATTGKETQYF. The rearrangement uses TRBV5-1 and TRBJ2-5; TRBD1 matches 7 bases. The CDR3 has 14 residues. CDR1 and CDR2 (germline): SGHRS, YFSETQ. V shed 4 bases, J shed 3 bases, and the junction held 6 bases outside the gene matches.

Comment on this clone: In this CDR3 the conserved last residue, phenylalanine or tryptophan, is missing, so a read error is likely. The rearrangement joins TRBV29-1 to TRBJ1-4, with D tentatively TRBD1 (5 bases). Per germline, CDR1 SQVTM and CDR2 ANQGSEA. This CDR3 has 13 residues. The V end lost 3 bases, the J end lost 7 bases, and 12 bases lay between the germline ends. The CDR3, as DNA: TGCAGCGTTGATGAAAGGGGTAGTGAAAAACTGTTTGTT. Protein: CSVDERGSEKLFV.

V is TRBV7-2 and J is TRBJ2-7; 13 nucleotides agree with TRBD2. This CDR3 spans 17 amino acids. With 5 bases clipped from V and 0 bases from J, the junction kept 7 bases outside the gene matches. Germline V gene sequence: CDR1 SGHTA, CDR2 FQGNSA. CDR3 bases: TGTGCCAGCAGCCCCCGGACTAGCGGGGGCCGCTCCTACGAGCAGTACTTC. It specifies CASSPRTSGGRSYEQYF.

DNA of the CDR3: TGTGCCAGCAGCTTGGATACAGGGGTAGAGACCCAGTACTTC. Residues: CASSLDTGVETQYF. The chain recombines TRBV7-9 with TRBJ2-5, with TRBD1 matching 7 bases. The CDR3 length is 14 residues. CDR1 and CDR2 from the germline V gene are SEHNR and FQNEAQ (reference sequence). V lost 3 bases, J lost 4 bases, and 5 bases stayed unmatched.

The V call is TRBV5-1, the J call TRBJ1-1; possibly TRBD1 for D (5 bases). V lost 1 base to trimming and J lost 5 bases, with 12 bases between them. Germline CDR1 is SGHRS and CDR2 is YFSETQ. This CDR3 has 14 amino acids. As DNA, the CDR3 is TGCGCCAGCAGCTTGTTTTTGGGGGGGACTGAAGCTTTCTTT. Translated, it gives CASSLFLGGTEAFF.